The rows below give T cell receptor beta chains drawn from one sample of a study of blood T cell repertoires in COVID-19. Libraries were prepared by immunoSEQ multiplex PCR; TCRdb keeps only in-frame clonotypes and omits some of them. The table shows roughly 230,000 clones, with approximately 84% occurring only once. Sequencing was done on a sample of peripheral blood. These receptors all stem from a man over 45 with acute or convalescent COVID-19. CDR3s include the opening cysteine and the closing phenylalanine or tryptophan. Each record gives: D gene, V gene, J gene, clone size, CDR3 DNA, CDR3 protein. The D gene is left open where the match is weak. Clone size appears in some rows only: once, few, many, or a class for an expanded clone.

d_call: TRBD1
v_call: TRBV6-2/TRBV6-3
j_call: TRBJ1-1
clone_size: NA
cdr3_nt: TGTGCCAGCAGTTACCCGGGACAGCGGGCTTTCTTT
cdr3_aa: CASSYPGQRAFF

d_call: NA
v_call: TRBV20-1
j_call: TRBJ1-2
clone_size: NA
cdr3_nt: TGCAGTGCGGGCGGGCAGCTCTTC
cdr3_aa: CSAGGQLF

d_call: NA
v_call: TRBV6-5
j_call: TRBJ2-1
clone_size: NA
cdr3_nt: TGTGCCAGCAGTTTGATAGCGAAGACCTACAATGAGCAGTTCTTC
cdr3_aa: CASSLIAKTYNEQFF

d_call: NA
v_call: TRBV5-4
j_call: TRBJ1-3
clone_size: NA
cdr3_nt: TGTGCCAGCAGCCCCGACAGGAGGGGAAACACCATATATTTT
cdr3_aa: CASSPDRRGNTIYF

d_call: TRBD1
v_call: TRBV29-1
j_call: TRBJ1-3
clone_size: NA
cdr3_nt: TGCAGCGTTGAAATTAGGGACAGGGGAAACACCATATATTTT
cdr3_aa: CSVEIRDRGNTIYF

d_call: TRBD1
v_call: TRBV11-2
j_call: TRBJ1-6
clone_size: NA
cdr3_nt: TGTGCCAGCAGCTTAGTGGGGCAGGGGGTATCACCCCTCCACTTT
cdr3_aa: CASSLVGQGVSPLHF

d_call: TRBD2
v_call: TRBV7-3
j_call: TRBJ2-1
clone_size: few
cdr3_nt: TGTGCCAGCAGCGAGACCGGGACTAGCGGGGGGCACAATGAGCAGTTCTTC
cdr3_aa: CASSETGTSGGHNEQFF

d_call: NA
v_call: TRBV9
j_call: TRBJ2-1
clone_size: NA
cdr3_nt: TGTGCCAGCAGCCTTAGTACAGGATACAATGAGCAGTTCTTC
cdr3_aa: CASSLSTGYNEQFF

d_call: NA
v_call: TRBV27
j_call: TRBJ1-4
clone_size: NA
cdr3_nt: TGTGCCAGCAGCCTAGGGGATACAAATGAAAAACTGTTTTTT
cdr3_aa: CASSLGDTNEKLFF

d_call: TRBD2
v_call: TRBV9
j_call: TRBJ2-5
clone_size: NA
cdr3_nt: TGTGCCAGCAGCGGGGATAGCGGGAGAGGAGAGACCCAGTACTTC
cdr3_aa: CASSGDSGRGETQYF

d_call: NA
v_call: TRBV30
j_call: TRBJ1-6
clone_size: many
cdr3_nt: TGTGCCAGAGGACAGTCCGATAATTCACCCCTCCACTTT
cdr3_aa: CARGQSDNSPLHF

d_call: TRBD1
v_call: TRBV6-5
j_call: TRBJ2-5
clone_size: NA
cdr3_nt: TGTGCCAGCAGTACCCGCAGGGGGCTTCAAGAGACCCAGTACTTC
cdr3_aa: CASSTRRGLQETQYF

d_call: NA
v_call: TRBV11-2
j_call: TRBJ2-5
clone_size: NA
cdr3_nt: TGTGCCAGCAGCTTAGCCTGGTCTTCAGGGGTAAGAGAGACCCAGTACTTC
cdr3_aa: CASSLAWSSGVRETQYF

d_call: NA
v_call: TRBV6-1
j_call: TRBJ1-6
clone_size: NA
cdr3_nt: TGTGCCAGCAGTGAAGATGCAGGTCCAAATTCACCCCTCCACTTT
cdr3_aa: CASSEDAGPNSPLHF

d_call: TRBD2
v_call: TRBV11-3
j_call: TRBJ2-1
clone_size: once
cdr3_nt: TGTGCCAGCAGCTCCCCTGGACTAGCGGGTAACGAGCAGTTCTTC
cdr3_aa: CASSSPGLAGNEQFF

d_call: NA
v_call: TRBV5-5
j_call: TRBJ1-4
clone_size: NA
cdr3_nt: TGTGCCAGCAGCTTGGAGGGTAGCGGGGATGAAAAACTGTTTTTT
cdr3_aa: CASSLEGSGDEKLFF

d_call: NA
v_call: TRBV28
j_call: TRBJ1-2
clone_size: NA
cdr3_nt: TGTGCCAGCAGTTTACGGCAGGGGTATGGCTACACCTTC
cdr3_aa: CASSLRQGYGYTF

d_call: TRBD2
v_call: TRBV6-6
j_call: TRBJ2-7
clone_size: once
cdr3_nt: TGTGCCAGCAGTTACTCCCCTAGCGGGAGCTCCTACGAGCAGTACTTC
cdr3_aa: CASSYSPSGSSYEQYF

d_call: NA
v_call: TRBV25-1
j_call: TRBJ2-6
clone_size: NA
cdr3_nt: TGTGCCAGCAACTATCCCGGGGCTGGGGCCAACGTCCTGACTTTC
cdr3_aa: CASNYPGAGANVLTF

d_call: NA
v_call: TRBV11-2
j_call: TRBJ2-7
clone_size: NA
cdr3_nt: TGTGCCAGCAGCTTAGCGTTCGGGACTTCCCACGAGCAGTACTTC
cdr3_aa: CASSLAFGTSHEQYF

d_call: NA
v_call: TRBV5-5
j_call: TRBJ1-1
clone_size: NA
cdr3_nt: TGTGCCAGCAGCTTACGACAGGAGTACACTGAAGCTTTCTTT
cdr3_aa: CASSLRQEYTEAFF

d_call: TRBD1
v_call: TRBV6-5
j_call: TRBJ2-1
clone_size: NA
cdr3_nt: TGTGCCAGCAGCTCTGGACAGGGCCCTCGTAATGAGCAGTTCTTC
cdr3_aa: CASSSGQGPRNEQFF

d_call: NA
v_call: TRBV7-9
j_call: TRBJ1-1
clone_size: NA
cdr3_nt: TGTGCCAGCAGCTTTAGGTGGGGAGGGGGGACTGAAGCTTTCTTT
cdr3_aa: CASSFRWGGGTEAFF

d_call: NA
v_call: TRBV5-1
j_call: TRBJ2-1
clone_size: NA
cdr3_nt: TGCGCCAGCAGCTTTGACTCTCCTTCCTACAATGAGCAGTTCTTC
cdr3_aa: CASSFDSPSYNEQFF

d_call: NA
v_call: TRBV13
j_call: TRBJ2-1
clone_size: NA
cdr3_nt: TGTGCCAGCAGCGCACCCCCCACCAGGGAGCAGTTCTTC
cdr3_aa: CASSAPPTREQFF

d_call: TRBD1
v_call: TRBV5-8
j_call: TRBJ1-2
clone_size: NA
cdr3_nt: TGTGCCAGCAGCCGATTAACCGGGACAGTAATTGGGGGCTACACCTTC
cdr3_aa: CASSRLTGTVIGGYTF

d_call: TRBD1
v_call: TRBV28
j_call: TRBJ2-1
clone_size: NA
cdr3_nt: TGTGCCAGCAGTTTGAAGGACAGGGTTAATGAGCAGTTCTTC
cdr3_aa: CASSLKDRVNEQFF

d_call: NA
v_call: TRBV19
j_call: TRBJ1-1
clone_size: once
cdr3_nt: TGTGCCAGTACCCCGCGGGGGGGGCTAAGAACCGAAGCTTTCTTT
cdr3_aa: CASTPRGGLRTEAFF

d_call: NA
v_call: TRBV6-5
j_call: TRBJ1-1
clone_size: NA
cdr3_nt: TGTGCCAGCGAATCGAATCAGTTGAACACTGAAGCTTTCTTT
cdr3_aa: CASESNQLNTEAFF

d_call: NA
v_call: TRBV28
j_call: TRBJ1-5
clone_size: NA
cdr3_nt: TGTGCCAGCAGTAAGGGGAATCAGCCCCAGCATTTT
cdr3_aa: CASSKGNQPQHF

d_call: NA
v_call: TRBV7-8
j_call: TRBJ2-7
clone_size: NA
cdr3_nt: TGTGCCAGCAGCTGGACACGGCAGAGCGAGCAGTACTTC
cdr3_aa: CASSWTRQSEQYF

d_call: TRBD1
v_call: TRBV19
j_call: TRBJ1-5
clone_size: few
cdr3_nt: TGTGCCAGTAGTACCTCCTGGGGCACAGGGGGCGGTCAGCCCCAGCATTTT
cdr3_aa: CASSTSWGTGGGQPQHF

d_call: TRBD2
v_call: TRBV6-5
j_call: TRBJ2-3
clone_size: NA
cdr3_nt: TGTGCCAGCTGGAGCGGGGGCACAGATACGCAGTATTTT
cdr3_aa: CASWSGGTDTQYF

d_call: NA
v_call: TRBV3-1/TRBV3-2
j_call: TRBJ2-1
clone_size: NA
cdr3_nt: TGTGCCAGCAGCCAAAGGTGGGGGGGCCTTTACAATGAGCAGTTCTTC
cdr3_aa: CASSQRWGGLYNEQFF

d_call: TRBD1
v_call: TRBV6-6
j_call: TRBJ2-1
clone_size: few
cdr3_nt: TGTGCCAGCAGTGGTACAGGGGGCTATGAGCAGTTCTTC
cdr3_aa: CASSGTGGYEQFF

d_call: NA
v_call: TRBV28
j_call: TRBJ1-2
clone_size: once
cdr3_nt: TGTGCCAGCGAACAGCACTATGGCTACACCTTC
cdr3_aa: CASEQHYGYTF